The rows below give T cell receptor beta chains drawn from one sample of a study of CD8+CD57+ T cells in acquired aplastic anemia. TCRdb re-analysed the reads in MiXCR, keeping a single row per CDR3 protein. The repertoire holds some 220,000 distinct CDR3 sequences, roughly 35% seen once, with 0.9% to 1.2% in the top ten. Sequencing was performed on sorted CD4+, CD8+, or CD8+CD57+ T cells (not recorded which) from PBMCs. All receptors derive from a human donor in good health, serving as a control. Both conserved end residues are part of each CDR3. A D gene is named only where the DNA matches it firmly. Not all rows give a size; the values are once, few, many and, for expanded clones, a class.

J gene,D gene,V gene,clone size,CDR3 DNA,CDR3 protein
TRBJ1-6,NA,TRBV7-3,many,TGTGCCAGCAGCTTTTCGGGGGCTAATTCACCCCTCCACTTT,CASSFSGANSPLHF
TRBJ1-5,NA,TRBV2,many,TGTGCCAGCGGGGGGCAACAGGTAAATCAGCCCCAGCATTTT,CASGGQQVNQPQHF
TRBJ2-7,NA,TRBV6-1,NA,TGTGCCAGCAGAGAAACGACAGCGAGCTCCTACGGGCAGTACTTC,CASRETTASSYGQYF
TRBJ1-4,TRBD1,TRBV20-1,NA,TGCAGTGCTAGAGGGACAGGGACTGGGGGTGAAAAACTGTTTTTT,CSARGTGTGGEKLFF
TRBJ2-7,NA,TRBV10-2,NA,TGCGCCAGCAGTGAACCCCCCGGGAGCGAGCAGTACTTC,CASSEPPGSEQYF
TRBJ2-1,TRBD1,TRBV29-1,NA,TGCAGCGTGAACCCCCGGGACAGGGGGCGAAGCTCCTACAATGAGCAGTTCTTC,CSVNPRDRGRSSYNEQFF
TRBJ2-4,NA,TRBV24-1,many,TGTGCCACCAGTCCGGGTGGGGCCAAAAACATTCAGTACTTC,CATSPGGAKNIQYF
TRBJ2-3,TRBD2,TRBV5-1,NA,TGCGCCAGCAGCTTGAGGTGGTCTAGCGGGGTTAGCACAGATACGCAGTATTTT,CASSLRWSSGVSTDTQYF
TRBJ2-3,NA,TRBV19,NA,TGTGCCAGTAGTTTGGGAGGAGGAAACGGAGATACGCAGTATTTT,CASSLGGGNGDTQYF
TRBJ2-7,NA,TRBV5-1,few,TGCGCCAGCAGCTCCGGCAGCGTCTACGAGCAGTACTTC,CASSSGSVYEQYF
TRBJ2-6,NA,TRBV5-4,NA,TGTGCCAGCAGCTTGGTCGCAGGACTGTTCTCTGGGGCCAACGTCCTGACTTTC,CASSLVAGLFSGANVLTF
TRBJ2-3,NA,TRBV7-7,many,TGTGCCAGCAGCCCGCGGGGCGGGTTCGGTACGCAGTATTTT,CASSPRGGFGTQYF
TRBJ2-7,NA,TRBV10-1,many,TGCGCCAGCAGTGAGAAGTGGGGCTTCGAGCAGTACTTC,CASSEKWGFEQYF
TRBJ1-4,TRBD1,TRBV9,many,TGTGCCAGCAGCGCTTCGACAGGGTGGACGAATGAAAAACTGTTTTTT,CASSASTGWTNEKLFF
TRBJ1-6,NA,TRBV27,NA,TGTGCCAGCAGTGGCGGACAGTATAATTCACCCCTCCACTTT,CASSGGQYNSPLHF
TRBJ2-1,TRBD2,TRBV10-3,few,TGTGCCATCAGGGAGCGGGGGGTCTACAATGAGCAGTTCTTC,CAIRERGVYNEQFF
TRBJ2-7,TRBD2,TRBV25-1,once,TGTGCCAGCGGGAGGGCCTACGAGCAGTACTTC,CASGRAYEQYF
TRBJ2-4,NA,TRBV6-5,NA,TGTGCCAGCAGTTCCCCCGGACAGAGTTCAAGCTACATTCAGTACTTC,CASSSPGQSSSYIQYF
TRBJ2-5,NA,TRBV5-1,many,TGCGCCAGCAGCTTTGTGTCCGGGTCCCAGTACTTC,CASSFVSGSQYF
TRBJ1-2,NA,TRBV20-1,many,TGCAGTGCTAGTTCGGGATACTATGGCTACACCTTC,CSASSGYYGYTF
TRBJ2-7,TRBD1,TRBV2,NA,TGTGCCGGGCGAGGGACAGGGTTTAGCTACGAGCAGTACTTC,CAGRGTGFSYEQYF
TRBJ2-2,TRBD1,TRBV9,NA,TGTGCCAGCAGCGTAGAAACAGGGGCCCCCGGGGAGCTGTTTTTT,CASSVETGAPGELFF